One and the same sample provided the 24 T cell receptor beta chains below, sequenced in a study of prognosis after radiotherapy for stage I lung cancer. From genomic DNA, TCR beta CDR3 was amplified by two-round multiplex PCR. The first round of PCR was done with primers that matched each TRBV and TRBJ gene. TCRdb itself ran the multiplex PCR reads through MiXCR, one entry per CDR3 protein. This sample carries some 28,000 distinct CDR3 sequences, 31% of them seen once, and the ten largest clones take over 10%. The sequences come from PBMCs, collected before or after stereotactic body radiation therapy (not recorded which). These receptors all stem from a donor aged 50 or older with non-small cell lung cancer.

Concerning this clonotype: Possible read error: a much larger clone is one base away. The chain links TRBV6-1 to TRBJ2-6; D is undetermined. V lost 8 bases, J lost 0 bases, and 8 bases lay in between. Germline V lookup: CDR1 MNHNS, CDR2 SASEGT. This CDR3 spans 14 amino acids. CDR3 in amino acids: CASESYSGANVLTF. In DNA, the CDR3 is TGTGCCAGCGAGTCATACTCTGGGGCCAACGTCCTGACTTTC.

This clonotype was recorded many times. CDR3 residues: CASRDPTYEQYF. Written as DNA, the CDR3 is TGTGCCAGCAGAGATCCTACCTACGAGCAGTACTTC. The chain has TRBV2 and TRBJ2-7; D gene ambiguous. The CDR3 runs 12 residues. The germline V gene has CDR1 SNHLY and CDR2 FYNNEI. Trimming took off 6 bases at V and 2 bases at J, with 8 bases between the two ends.

This clonotype was seen many times. The DNA of the CDR3 is TGTGCCAGCAGCAGCCGGGATTACTCCTACAATGAGCAGTTCTTC. It codes for CASSSRDYSYNEQFF. The chain has TRBV9 and TRBJ2-1; tentative D call: TRBD2 (5 bases). The CDR3 spans 15 residues. The V and J ends lost 4 bases and 0 bases respectively, with 11 bases between them. Per the germline V gene, CDR1 is SGDLS and CDR2 is YYNGEE.

This clonotype has ten or more counts. CDR3 sequence reads: CASSLAGGSGEKLFF. CDR3 in DNA: TGTGCCAGCAGCTTGGCCGGTGGGAGCGGGGAAAAACTGTTTTTT. The chain joins TRBV5-6 to TRBJ1-4, with D uncertain. The CDR3 has 15 residues. The germline CDR1 and CDR2 sequences are SGHDT and YYEEEE. Trimming took off 0 bases at V and 8 bases at J, with 14 bases between the two ends.

This clonotype has ten or more counts. DNA for the CDR3: TGTGCCAGCAGCGCCGGGACAGGGTTCAATGAGCAGTTCTTC. Its translation: CASSAGTGFNEQFF. The V gene is TRBV3-1, the J gene TRBJ2-1; 9 nucleotides line up with TRBD1. The CDR3 is 14 amino acids. Germline assignment: CDR1 LGHDT and CDR2 YNNKEL (reference sequence). Trimming removed 5 bases from V and 6 bases from J; junction bases left unmatched: 5.

The table lists this clonotype with many counts. The CDR3, as DNA: TGCGCCAGCAGCCAGGGTTCTCTAGCGGGAGGGATGAATGAGCAGTTCTTC. It codes for CASSQGSLAGGMNEQFF. V gene TRBV4-1 combines with J gene TRBJ2-1; TRBD2 aligns across 12 bases. Germline V gene lookup returns CDR1 MGHRA and CDR2 YSYEKL. V lost 3 bases and J lost 7; bases outside the gene matches: 10. The CDR3 is made up of 17 amino acids.

This clonotype was observed at least ten times. The chain employs TRBV28 and TRBJ1-2; no firm D call. The CDR3 consists of 13 residues. Germline V gene sequence: CDR1 MDHEN, CDR2 SYDVKM. Trimming shortened V by 6 bases and J by 4 bases, and 12 bases separated the two germline ends. The CDR3, as DNA: TGTGCCAGCAGAGATTCGTCTCGCTATGGCTACACCTTC. Protein sequence: CASRDSSRYGYTF.

This clonotype was picked up many times. The J gene is TRBJ2-7, the V gene TRBV9; no firm D call. Deletions cut 3 bases from V and 3 bases from J, with 13 bases between. Germline V gene sequence: CDR1 SGDLS, CDR2 YYNGEE. The CDR3 is 14 amino acids. CDR3 residues: CASSATRTSYEQYF. As DNA, the CDR3 is TGTGCCAGCAGCGCTACCAGGACCAGCTACGAGCAGTACTTC. Filled out from reference TRBV9 and TRBJ2-7, the complete variable domain reads DSGVTQTPKHLITATGQRVTLRCSPRSGDLSVYWYQQSLDQGLQFLIQYYNGEERAKGNILERFSAQQFPDLHSELNLSSLELGDSALYFCASSATRTSYEQYFGPGTRLTVT.

This clonotype was seen ten or more times. The rearrangement uses TRBV10-2 and TRBJ1-5; D is perhaps TRBD1 (5 bases). The CDR3 is 13 amino acids. CDR1 and CDR2 (germline): WSHSY, SAAADI. The ends were cut back, 6 bases at V and 9 bases at J, with 15 bases in the middle. CDR3 region: CASREGTDSPQHF. The CDR3 DNA sequence: TGCGCCAGCAGGGAGGGGACCGACTCGCCCCAGCATTTT.

Relative to its sample, this clonotype is medium-sized. The chain has TRBV6-1 and TRBJ2-7; TRBD1 might be the D (6 bases). Trimming pared 6 bases from V and 2 bases from J, leaving 14 bases between. Germline loops: CDR1 MNHNS, CDR2 SASEGT. The CDR3 is 14 residues long. The CDR3 bases are TGTGCCAGCAGCAGGGGTCAAGCGGCCTACGAGCAGTACTTC. It codes for CASSRGQAAYEQYF.

In the case of this clonotype: This likely reflects a read error, since a far larger clone is one base away. V and J are TRBV28 and TRBJ1-6; perhaps TRBD1 as D (6 bases). V shed 4 bases and J shed 7 bases, with 20 bases lying between them. The CDR3 contains 17 residues. Germline CDR1 is MDHEN and CDR2 is SYDVKM. CDR3 sequence reads: CASSYAPMGARNSPLHF. As DNA, the CDR3 is TGTGCCAGCAGTTACGCCCCAATGGGGGCGAGAAATTCACCCCTCCACTTT.

At least ten counts were recorded for this clonotype. DNA of the CDR3: TGTGCCAGCAGCTTAAAGGAGGGGGTGCACTATGGCTACACCTTC. This codes for CASSLKEGVHYGYTF. V and J are TRBV11-1 and TRBJ1-2, with a tentative D call TRBD1 (6 bases). The CDR3 is 15 residues long. Trimming removed 2 bases at V and 3 bases at J, with 13 bases between. Germline CDR1 SGHAT, CDR2 FQDESV (reference sequence).

This clonotype was observed at least ten times. The chain uses TRBV5-4 and TRBJ2-1; 7 nucleotides agree with TRBD1. Germline V gene lookup returns CDR1 SGHNT and CDR2 YYREEE (reference sequence). The CDR3 spans 15 residues. Germline trimming cut 3 bases from V and 1 base from J; bases unmatched to any gene: 4. CDR3 nucleotides: TGTGCCAGCAGCTCAAACAGGGGTTCCTACAATGAGCAGTTCTTC. Translated, it gives CASSSNRGSYNEQFF.

This clonotype has just one count. The chain uses TRBV5-1 and TRBJ2-1; D is uncertain. The length of the CDR3 is 12 residues. Trimming removed 0 bases from V and 7 bases from J, with 5 bases in between. Germline V lookup: CDR1 SGHRS, CDR2 YFSETQ. The CDR3 here is CASSLVCNEQFF. The CDR3 nucleotides read TGCGCCAGCAGCTTGGTGTGTAATGAGCAGTTCTTC.

This rearrangement joins TRBV6-1 to TRBJ2-2, with TRBD2 as a possible D gene (5 bases). Germline CDR1 MNHNS, CDR2 SASEGT. CDR3 length equals 18 residues. V gave up 6 bases and J gave up 0 bases, with 20 bases separating them. In DNA form, the CDR3 reads TGTGCCAGCAGCCTCCTATCTATATGGACTGCGAACACCGGGGAGCTGTTTTTT. Protein: CASSLLSIWTANTGELFF.

At least ten counts were recorded for this clonotype. V and J are TRBV7-9 and TRBJ2-7, with TRBD1 as a possible D gene (5 bases). Trimming removed 5 bases at V and 6 bases at J, with 20 bases between. The germline CDR1 and CDR2 sequences are SEHNR and FQNEAQ (reference sequence). There are 15 residues in the CDR3. CDR3 region: CASSPVGRAAGEQYF. CDR3 bases: TGTGCCAGCAGCCCCGTAGGCAGGGCAGCCGGCGAGCAGTACTTC.

The V and J genes are TRBV20-1 and TRBJ2-3; no definite D call. Trimming stripped 7 bases from V and 2 bases from J, with 19 bases between. The CDR3 runs to 15 residues. Germline values: CDR1 DFQATT, CDR2 SNEGSKA (reference sequence). The CDR3 DNA sequence: TGCAGTGTTGGGTTCTTTTGTGTTCTCACAGATACGCAGTATTTT. This codes for CSVGFFCVLTDTQYF.

This clonotype was recorded many times. The chain combines TRBV20-1 with TRBJ2-7; 9 bases match TRBD2. The CDR3 is 16 residues long. Germline V lookup: CDR1 DFQATT, CDR2 SNEGSKA (reference sequence). V was pared by 3 bases and J by 3 bases, with 12 bases of the junction left unmatched. CDR3 nucleotides: TGCAGTGCTAGTATTAGCGAATCTAGCGGGGTCTACGAGCAGTACTTC. Translating it yields CSASISESSGVYEQYF.

This clonotype has a count of ten or more. The CDR3 reads CASSLALNEQFF. In DNA, the CDR3 is TGTGCCAGCAGCTTAGCGCTTAATGAGCAGTTCTTC. The chain joins TRBV7-2 to TRBJ2-1, with D hard to call. V was cut by 0 bases and J by 7 bases, with 4 bases left in between. This CDR3 has 12 amino acids. CDR1 and CDR2 (germline): SGHTA, FQGNSA.

This chain connects TRBV14 to TRBJ2-1, with TRBD1 matching over 10 bases. The CDR3 runs to 15 residues. J lost 6 bases, V lost 4 bases, and 6 bases had no gene match. CDR1 and CDR2 from the germline V gene are SGHDN and FVKESK. CDR3 sequence (DNA): TGTGCCAGCAGCCGAGCCAGGGACAGGGGCAATGAGCAGTTCTTC. It specifies CASSRARDRGNEQFF.

This clonotype is labeled medium-sized (0.01 to 0.1%). V usage is TRBV2 and J usage is TRBJ2-3; 8 positions agree with TRBD2. From germline, CDR1 is SNHLY and CDR2 FYNNEI. CDR3 length: 18 residues. V gave up 5 bases and J gave up 5 bases; unmatched junction bases: 18. CDR3 nucleotides: TGTGCCAGCAGTATAGCCGGGACTAGGCGACCAATAGGAGATACGCAGTATTTT. It codes for CASSIAGTRRPIGDTQYF. Variable domain in full (rest from reference TRBV2 and TRBJ2-3): EPEVTQTPSHQVTQMGQEVILRCVPISNHLYFYWYRQILGQKVEFLVSFYNNEISEKSEIFDDQFSVERPDGSNFTLKIRSTKLEDSAMYFCASSIAGTRRPIGDTQYFGPGTRLTVL.

By share, this clonotype counts as medium-sized. This chain links TRBV11-1 with TRBJ2-1; D perhaps matches TRBD2 (6 bases). The V gene lost 0 bases and the J gene lost 2 bases, with 20 bases spanning the gap. The CDR3 has 19 residues. The germline V gene has CDR1 SGHAT and CDR2 FQDESV (reference sequence). CDR3 nucleotide sequence: TGTGCCAGCAGCTTAGCAGGCTCATCACTAGCAGGGACCTACAATGAGCAGTTCTTC. The encoded protein is CASSLAGSSLAGTYNEQFF.

This clonotype showed up many times. The CDR3 loop is CASSQELAGGHEQFF. The DNA of the CDR3 is TGTGCCAGCAGCCAAGAACTAGCGGGAGGGCATGAGCAGTTCTTC. The chain recombines TRBV4-2 with TRBJ2-1; TRBD2 matches at 13 bases. This CDR3 is built from 15 residues. The V gene's germline CDR1 is LGHNA and CDR2 YNFKEQ. The trim removed 0 bases at V and 8 bases at J, leaving 1 base unmatched.

This clonotype has only a few counts. The chain has TRBV28 and TRBJ1-4; D is unresolved. Trimming shortened V by 3 bases and J by 6 bases, and 8 bases separated the two germline ends. The V gene's germline CDR1 is MDHEN and CDR2 SYDVKM. The CDR3 spans 13 residues. The CDR3 reads CASSLVKDEKLFF. In nucleotides, the CDR3 is TGTGCCAGCAGTTTGGTTAAGGATGAAAAACTGTTTTTT.